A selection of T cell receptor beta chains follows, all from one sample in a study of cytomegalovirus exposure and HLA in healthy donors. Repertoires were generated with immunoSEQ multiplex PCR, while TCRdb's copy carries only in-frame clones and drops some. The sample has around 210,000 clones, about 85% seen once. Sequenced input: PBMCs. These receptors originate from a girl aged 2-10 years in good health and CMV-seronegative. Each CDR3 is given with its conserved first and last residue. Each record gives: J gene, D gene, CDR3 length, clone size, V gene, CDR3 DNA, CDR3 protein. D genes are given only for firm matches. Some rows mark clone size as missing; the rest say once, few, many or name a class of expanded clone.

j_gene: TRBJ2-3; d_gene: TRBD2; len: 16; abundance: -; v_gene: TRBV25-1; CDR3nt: TGTGCCAGCAGTTCGTATAGCGGGGGCCCCACAGATACGCAGTATTTT; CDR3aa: CASSSYSGGPTDTQYF
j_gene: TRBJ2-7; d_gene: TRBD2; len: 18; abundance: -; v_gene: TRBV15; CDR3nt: TGTGCCACCAGCAGAGTCCGGGGACTAGCGGGAGTAAGGGGCGAGCAGTACTTC; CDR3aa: CATSRVRGLAGVRGEQYF
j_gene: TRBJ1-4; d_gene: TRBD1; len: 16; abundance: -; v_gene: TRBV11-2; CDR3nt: TGTGCCAGCAGCTTAGGCGGGGGGACAGGGGGGGAAAAACTGTTTTTT; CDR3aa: CASSLGGGTGGEKLFF
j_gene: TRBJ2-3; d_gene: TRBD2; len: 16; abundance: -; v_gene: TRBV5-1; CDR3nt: TGCGCCAGCAGCGCAGGGACTAGCGGGAGCACAGATACGCAGTATTTT; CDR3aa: CASSAGTSGSTDTQYF
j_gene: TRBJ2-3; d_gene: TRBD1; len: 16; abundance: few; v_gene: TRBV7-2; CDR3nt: TGTGCCAGCAGCTTAGCGGGACAGGGTAGCACAGATACGCAGTATTTT; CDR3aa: CASSLAGQGSTDTQYF
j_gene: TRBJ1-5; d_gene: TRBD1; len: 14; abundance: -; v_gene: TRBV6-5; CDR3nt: TGTGCCAGCAGTCTTCGACAGGGACGAGGGCCCCAGCATTTT; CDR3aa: CASSLRQGRGPQHF
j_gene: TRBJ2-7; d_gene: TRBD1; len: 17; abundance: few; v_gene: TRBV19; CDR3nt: TGTGCCAGTAGTATTTTTCGTCCCGGGACAGGGACCGGCGAGCAGTACTTC; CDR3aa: CASSIFRPGTGTGEQYF
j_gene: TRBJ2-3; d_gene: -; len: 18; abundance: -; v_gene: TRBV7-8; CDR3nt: TGTGCCAGCAGCTTAGTCCCTTTAGGGGGGAGGGTAGCAGATACGCAGTATTTT; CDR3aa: CASSLVPLGGRVADTQYF
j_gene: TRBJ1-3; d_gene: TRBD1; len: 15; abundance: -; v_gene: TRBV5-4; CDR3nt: TGTGCCAGCAGCCCGACAGGGGTCTCTGGAAACACCATATATTTT; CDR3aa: CASSPTGVSGNTIYF
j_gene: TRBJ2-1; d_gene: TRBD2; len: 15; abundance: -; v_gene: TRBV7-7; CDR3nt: TGTGCCAGCAGCTTAGTTGGGACTAGCGCCAATGAGCAGTTCTTC; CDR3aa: CASSLVGTSANEQFF
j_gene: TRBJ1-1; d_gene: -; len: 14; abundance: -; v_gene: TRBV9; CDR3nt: TGTGCCAGCAGCCGTCTAAGAGAGGGCACTGAAGCTTTCTTT; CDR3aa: CASSRLREGTEAFF
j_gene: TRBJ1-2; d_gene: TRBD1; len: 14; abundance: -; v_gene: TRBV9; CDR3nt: TGTGCCAGCAGCCAAGACCCAGGGGGCTATGGCTACACCTTC; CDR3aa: CASSQDPGGYGYTF
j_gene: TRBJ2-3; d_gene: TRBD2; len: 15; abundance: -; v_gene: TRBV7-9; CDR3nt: TGTGCCAGCAGCCCCTCCCTCACGGGGGGAGATACGCAGTATTTT; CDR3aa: CASSPSLTGGDTQYF
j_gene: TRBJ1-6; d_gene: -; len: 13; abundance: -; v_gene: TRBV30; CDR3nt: TGTGCCTGGAGGCAGTCTCCAAATTCACCCCTCCACTTT; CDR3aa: CAWRQSPNSPLHF
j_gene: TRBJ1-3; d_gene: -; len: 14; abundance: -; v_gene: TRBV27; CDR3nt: TGTGCCAGCAGTTTTGCAGGGGCTGGAAACACCATATATTTT; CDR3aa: CASSFAGAGNTIYF
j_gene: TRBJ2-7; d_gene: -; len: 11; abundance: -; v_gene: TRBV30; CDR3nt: TGTGCCTGGAGTGGACACTACGAGCAGTACTTC; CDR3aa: CAWSGHYEQYF
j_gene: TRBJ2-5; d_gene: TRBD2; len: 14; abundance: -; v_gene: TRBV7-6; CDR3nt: TGTGCCAGCAGCTCCCGGACTAGCAGAGAGACCCAGTACTTC; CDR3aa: CASSSRTSRETQYF
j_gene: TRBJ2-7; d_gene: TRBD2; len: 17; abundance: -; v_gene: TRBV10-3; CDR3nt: TGTGCCATCAGTGATGGGCGACTAGCGGTAAGCTCCTACGAGCAGTACTTC; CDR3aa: CAISDGRLAVSSYEQYF
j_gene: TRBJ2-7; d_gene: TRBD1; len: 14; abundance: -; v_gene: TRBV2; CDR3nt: TGTGCCAGCAGAGGGGACAGAACCCGCTCTGGGCAGTACTTC; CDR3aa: CASRGDRTRSGQYF
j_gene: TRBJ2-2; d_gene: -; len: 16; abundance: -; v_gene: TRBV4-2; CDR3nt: TGTGCCAGCAGCCAAGAAGGCGGGTCGAACACCGGGGAGCTGTTTTTT; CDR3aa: CASSQEGGSNTGELFF
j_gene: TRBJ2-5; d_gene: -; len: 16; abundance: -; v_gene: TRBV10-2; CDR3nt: TGCGCCAGCAGTGAGGTCTCAGGGGCAAGGCAAGAGACCCAGTACTTC; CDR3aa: CASSEVSGARQETQYF
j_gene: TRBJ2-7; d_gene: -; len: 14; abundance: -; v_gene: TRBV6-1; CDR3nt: TGTGCCAGCAGTGCCTGGACGGGAACCTACGAGCAGTACTTC; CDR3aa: CASSAWTGTYEQYF
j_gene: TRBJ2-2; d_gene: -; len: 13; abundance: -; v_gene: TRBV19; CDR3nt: TGTGCCAGTAGGGACACTGCGACCGGGGAGCTGTTTTTT; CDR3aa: CASRDTATGELFF
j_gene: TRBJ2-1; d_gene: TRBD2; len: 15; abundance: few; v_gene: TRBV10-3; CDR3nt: TGTGCCATCAGTGGCCGACTAGCGGCCTACAATGAGCAGTTCTTC; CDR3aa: CAISGRLAAYNEQFF
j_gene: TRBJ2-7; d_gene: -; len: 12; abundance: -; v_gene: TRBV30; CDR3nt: TGTGCCTGGAGTGTGGGCCCCTACGAGCAGTACTTC; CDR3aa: CAWSVGPYEQYF
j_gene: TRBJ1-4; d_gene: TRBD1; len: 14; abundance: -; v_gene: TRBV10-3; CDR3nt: TGTGCCATCATTAAAGGGGGCCCTAATGAAAAACTGTTTTTT; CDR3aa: CAIIKGGPNEKLFF
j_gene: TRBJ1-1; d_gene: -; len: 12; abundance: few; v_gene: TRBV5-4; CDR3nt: TGTGCCAGCAGCTCACAGGGCGCTGAAGCTTTCTTT; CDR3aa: CASSSQGAEAFF
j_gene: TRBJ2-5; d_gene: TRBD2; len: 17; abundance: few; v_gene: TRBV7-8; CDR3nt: TGTGCCAGCAAAGAGATTAGCGGGAGAGAAGTCCGAGAGACCCAGTACTTC; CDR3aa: CASKEISGREVRETQYF
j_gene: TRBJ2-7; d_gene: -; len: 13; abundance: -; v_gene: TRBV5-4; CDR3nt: TGTGTCAGCAGCCCCGACTGGACCTACGAGCAGTACTTC; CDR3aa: CVSSPDWTYEQYF
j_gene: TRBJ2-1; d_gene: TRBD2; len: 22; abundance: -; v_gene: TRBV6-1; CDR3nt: TGTGCCAGCAGTGAATACGGCCGCACCTCGAAAATCGGGGGACTAGCGTTCCATGAGCAGTTCTTC; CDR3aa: CASSEYGRTSKIGGLAFHEQFF
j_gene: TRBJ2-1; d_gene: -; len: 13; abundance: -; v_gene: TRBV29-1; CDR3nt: TGCAGCGTTGCCCGCCTATTCGGGAATGAGCAGTTCTTC; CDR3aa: CSVARLFGNEQFF
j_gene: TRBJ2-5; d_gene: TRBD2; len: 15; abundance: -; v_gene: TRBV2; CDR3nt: TGTGCCAGCAGCTGGGCGACTAGCGGAGAGGAGACCCAGTACTTC; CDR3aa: CASSWATSGEETQYF
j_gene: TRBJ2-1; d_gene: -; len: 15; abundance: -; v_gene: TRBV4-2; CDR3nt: TGTGCCAGCAGCCAAGAGTTCGGACTGCAAACTGAGCAGTTCTTC; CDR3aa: CASSQEFGLQTEQFF
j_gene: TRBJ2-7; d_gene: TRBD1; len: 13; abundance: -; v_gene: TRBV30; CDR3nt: TGTGCCTGGAGTCCCGGGACAGGGGGCGAGCAGTACTTC; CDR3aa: CAWSPGTGGEQYF
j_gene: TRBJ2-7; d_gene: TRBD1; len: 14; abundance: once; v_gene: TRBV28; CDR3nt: TGTGCCAGCACCTCGACAGGGCAAACCTACGAGCAGTACTTC; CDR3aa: CASTSTGQTYEQYF
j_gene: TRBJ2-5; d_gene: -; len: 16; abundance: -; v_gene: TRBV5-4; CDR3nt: TGTGCCAGCAGCCCGGCGTCCCAGGGGTTTGTAGAGACCCAGTACTTC; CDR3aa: CASSPASQGFVETQYF
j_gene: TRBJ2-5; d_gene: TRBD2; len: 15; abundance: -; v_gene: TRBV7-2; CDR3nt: TGTGCCAGCAGCTCCCGGACTAGCACACAAGAGACCCAGTACTTC; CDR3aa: CASSSRTSTQETQYF
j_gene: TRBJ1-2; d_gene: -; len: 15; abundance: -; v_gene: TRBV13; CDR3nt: TGTGCCAGCAGCTTATCAGGGGTTTTTGGGGATGGCTACACCTTC; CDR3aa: CASSLSGVFGDGYTF
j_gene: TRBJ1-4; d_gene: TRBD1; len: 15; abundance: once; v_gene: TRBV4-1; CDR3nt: TGCGCCAGCAGCCAAGCCGGGACAGGGGTAGAAAAACTGTTTTTT; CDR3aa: CASSQAGTGVEKLFF
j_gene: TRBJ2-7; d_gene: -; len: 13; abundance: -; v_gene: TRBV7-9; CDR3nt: TGTGCCAGCAGCTTACAGGGGCCGAACGAGCAGTACTTC; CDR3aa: CASSLQGPNEQYF
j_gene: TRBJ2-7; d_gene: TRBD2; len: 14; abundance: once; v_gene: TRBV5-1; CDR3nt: TGCGCCAGCAGCCTAGCGGGAGGGGAGAATGAGCAGTACTTC; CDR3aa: CASSLAGGENEQYF
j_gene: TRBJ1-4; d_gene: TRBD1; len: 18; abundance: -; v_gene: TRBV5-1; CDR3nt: TGCGCCAGCAGCTCAACCACCTGGACAGGGTATGGGAATGAAAAACTGTTTTTT; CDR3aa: CASSSTTWTGYGNEKLFF
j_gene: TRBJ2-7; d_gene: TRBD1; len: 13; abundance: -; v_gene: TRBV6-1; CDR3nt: TGTGCCAGCAGTGTAGACAGGGCCTACGAGCAGTACTTC; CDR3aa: CASSVDRAYEQYF
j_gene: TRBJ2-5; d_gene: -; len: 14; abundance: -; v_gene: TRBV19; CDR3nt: TGTGCCAGCGCCGTGGGCGGGGCCGGCGCTATCCAGTACTTC; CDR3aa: CASAVGGAGAIQYF
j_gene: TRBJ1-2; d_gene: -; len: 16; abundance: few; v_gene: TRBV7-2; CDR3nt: TGTGCCAGCAGCTTAGGAGGACAGAGAGCTAACTATGGCTACACCTTC; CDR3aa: CASSLGGQRANYGYTF
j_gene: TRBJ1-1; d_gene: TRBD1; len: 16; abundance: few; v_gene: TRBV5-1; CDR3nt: TGCGCCAGCAGCTTGGGGGGACAGAGAATGAACACTGAAGCTTTCTTT; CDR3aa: CASSLGGQRMNTEAFF
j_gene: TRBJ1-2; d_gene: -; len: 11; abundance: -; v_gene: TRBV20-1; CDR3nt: TGCAGTGCTACTAACAGGGATGGCTACACCTTC; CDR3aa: CSATNRDGYTF
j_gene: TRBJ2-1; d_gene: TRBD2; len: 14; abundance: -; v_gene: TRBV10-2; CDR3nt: TGCGCCAGCAGTGGAGCGGGAGGGCCCAATGAGCAGTTCTTC; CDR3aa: CASSGAGGPNEQFF
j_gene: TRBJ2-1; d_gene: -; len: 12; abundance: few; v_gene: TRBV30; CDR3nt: TGTGCCTCGGGTGGGGCAGACAATGAGCAGTTCTTC; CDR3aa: CASGGADNEQFF